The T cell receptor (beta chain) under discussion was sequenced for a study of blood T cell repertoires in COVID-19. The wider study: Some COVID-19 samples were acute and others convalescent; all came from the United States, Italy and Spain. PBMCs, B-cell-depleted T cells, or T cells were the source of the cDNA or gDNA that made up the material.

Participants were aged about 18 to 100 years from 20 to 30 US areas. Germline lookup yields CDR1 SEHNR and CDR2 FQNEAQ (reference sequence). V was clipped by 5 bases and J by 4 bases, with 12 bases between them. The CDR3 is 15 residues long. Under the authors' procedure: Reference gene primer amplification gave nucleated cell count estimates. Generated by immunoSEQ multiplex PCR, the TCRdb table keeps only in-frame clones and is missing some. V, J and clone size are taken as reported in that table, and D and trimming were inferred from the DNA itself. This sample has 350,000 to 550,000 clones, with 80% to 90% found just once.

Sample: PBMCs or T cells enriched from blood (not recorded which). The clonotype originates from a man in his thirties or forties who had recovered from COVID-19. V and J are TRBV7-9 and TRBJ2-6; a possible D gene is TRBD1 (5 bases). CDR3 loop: CASSKGAAGANVLTF. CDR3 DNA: TGTGCCAGCAGCAAAGGGGCTGCAGGGGCCAACGTCCTGACTTTC.